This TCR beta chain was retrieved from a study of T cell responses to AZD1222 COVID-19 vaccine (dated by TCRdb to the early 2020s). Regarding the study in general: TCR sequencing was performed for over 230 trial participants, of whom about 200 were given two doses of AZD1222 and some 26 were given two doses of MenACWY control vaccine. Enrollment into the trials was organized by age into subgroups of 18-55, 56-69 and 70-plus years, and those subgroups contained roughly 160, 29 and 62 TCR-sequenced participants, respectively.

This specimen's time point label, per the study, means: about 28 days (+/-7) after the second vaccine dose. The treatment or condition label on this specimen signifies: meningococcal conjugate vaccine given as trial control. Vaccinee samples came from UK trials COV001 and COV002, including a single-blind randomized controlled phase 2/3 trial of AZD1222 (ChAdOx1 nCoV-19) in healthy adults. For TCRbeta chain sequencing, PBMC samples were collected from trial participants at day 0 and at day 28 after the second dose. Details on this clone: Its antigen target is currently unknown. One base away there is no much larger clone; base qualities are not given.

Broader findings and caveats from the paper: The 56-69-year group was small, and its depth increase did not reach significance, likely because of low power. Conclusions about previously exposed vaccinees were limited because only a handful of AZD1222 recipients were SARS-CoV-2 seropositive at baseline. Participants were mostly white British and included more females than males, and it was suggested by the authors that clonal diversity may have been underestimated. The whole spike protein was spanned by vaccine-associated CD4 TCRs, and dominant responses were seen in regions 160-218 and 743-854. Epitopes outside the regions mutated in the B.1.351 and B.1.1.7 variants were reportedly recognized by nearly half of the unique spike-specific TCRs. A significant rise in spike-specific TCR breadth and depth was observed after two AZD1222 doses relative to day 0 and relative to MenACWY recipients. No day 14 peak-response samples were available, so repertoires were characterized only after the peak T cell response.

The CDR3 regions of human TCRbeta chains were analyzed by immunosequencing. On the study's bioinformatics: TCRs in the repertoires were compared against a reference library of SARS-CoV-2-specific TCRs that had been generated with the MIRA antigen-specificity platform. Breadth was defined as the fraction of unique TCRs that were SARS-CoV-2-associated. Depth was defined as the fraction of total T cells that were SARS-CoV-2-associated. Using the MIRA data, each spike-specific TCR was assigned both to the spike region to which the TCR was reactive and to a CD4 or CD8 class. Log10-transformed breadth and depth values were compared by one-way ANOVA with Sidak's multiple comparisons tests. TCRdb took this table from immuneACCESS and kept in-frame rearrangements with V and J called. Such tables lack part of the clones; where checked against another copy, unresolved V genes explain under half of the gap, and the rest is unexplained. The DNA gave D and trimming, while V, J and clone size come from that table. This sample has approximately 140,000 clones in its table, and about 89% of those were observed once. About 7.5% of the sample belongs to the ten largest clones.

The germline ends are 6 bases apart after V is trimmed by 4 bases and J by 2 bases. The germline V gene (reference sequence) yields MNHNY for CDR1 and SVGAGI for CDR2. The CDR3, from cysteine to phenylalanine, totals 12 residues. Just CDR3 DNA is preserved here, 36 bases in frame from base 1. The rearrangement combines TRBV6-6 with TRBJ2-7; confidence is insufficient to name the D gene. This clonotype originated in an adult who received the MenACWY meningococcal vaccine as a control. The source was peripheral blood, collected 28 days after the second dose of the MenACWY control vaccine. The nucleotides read TGTGCCAGCAGTTTCACCGCCTACGAGCAGTACTTC. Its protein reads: CASSFTAYEQYF.